Below are 26 T cell receptor beta chains sequenced from a single sample in a study of follicular helper T cells after annual influenza vaccination. Time point noted: 2015-2016 season, pre-vaccination. Only in-frame clones appear in the TCRdb table, and some are missing; sequencing was by immunoSEQ multiplex PCR. In the table there are some 10,000 clones, around 85% of which are singletons. Sample: CXCR5+ CD38- circulating T follicular helper cells from blood, taken on the day of influenza vaccination. Subset denoted: circulating Tfh, non-naive CD4+CXCR5+PD-1+ (ICOS+CD38+ or ICOS-CD38-). The receptor set was obtained from an adult who received the influenza vaccine.

The J gene is TRBJ2-1, the V gene TRBV5-1; TRBD2 matches 10 bases. The CDR3 totals 17 residues. CDR1 is SGHRS and CDR2 is YFSETQ in the germline V gene. J was trimmed by 0 bases and V by 4 bases; bases with no gene match: 7. CDR3 loop: CASSPSSGGSSYNEQFF. DNA of the CDR3: TGCGCCAGCAGCCCCTCTAGCGGGGGTAGCTCCTACAATGAGCAGTTCTTC.

J is TRBJ2-7 and V is TRBV25-1, with TRBD2 matching 14 bases. The germline CDR1 and CDR2 sequences are MGHDK and SYGVNS. The ends lost 2 bases at V and 3 bases at J; junction bases unmatched: 3. CDR3 length: 16 residues. The CDR3 reads CASSEQGTSGSYEQYF. The DNA of the CDR3 is TGTGCCAGCAGTGAACAAGGGACTAGCGGGAGCTACGAGCAGTACTTC.

V gene TRBV4-3 combines with J gene TRBJ2-3; TRBD1 matches at 8 bases. CDR3 size: 18 residues. Germline lookup yields CDR1 LGHNA and CDR2 YSLEER. Germline trimming cut 3 bases from V and 6 bases from J; bases unmatched to any gene: 17. The CDR3 loop is CASSQTIPGQDTADTQYF. The CDR3 DNA is TGCGCCAGCAGCCAGACAATACCGGGACAGGACACGGCGGATACGCAGTATTTT.

The J gene is TRBJ2-1, the V gene TRBV27; the D is unclear. Germline V gene lookup returns CDR1 MNHEY and CDR2 SMNVEV (reference sequence). This CDR3 is built from 15 residues. Trimming took 6 bases from V and 6 from J, leaving 18 bases between them. CDR3 nucleotides: TGTGCCAGCAGCCTGACGCCGTTTGTAAGCAATGAGCAGTTCTTC. As protein: CASSLTPFVSNEQFF.

The chain is built from TRBV5-4 and TRBJ2-5, with TRBD2 matching over 10 bases. J lost 7 bases, V lost 4 bases, and 19 bases had no gene match. CDR1 and CDR2 (germline): SGHNT, YYREEE (reference sequence). The CDR3 loop spans 18 amino acids. CDR3 nucleotides: TGTGCCAGCAGCCCTAGAGCGGGACTGAGCGGGGGGGCCGCGACCCAGTACTTC. Translating gives CASSPRAGLSGGAATQYF.

The chain recombines TRBV18 with TRBJ1-1; TRBD1 agrees at 9 bases. V was clipped by 1 base and J by 0 bases; unmatched bases: 6. Germline V gene sequence: CDR1 KGHSH, CDR2 LQKENI. There are 17 residues in the CDR3. The CDR3 sequence: CASSPQGTGQMNTEAFF. In nucleotides, the CDR3 is TGTGCCAGCTCACCACAGGGGACAGGGCAAATGAACACTGAAGCTTTCTTT.

The rearrangement joins TRBV6-5 to TRBJ1-1; D is undetermined. Looked up from germline, CDR1 is MNHEY and CDR2 is SVGAGI. The CDR3 consists of 13 residues. The V end was cut by 5 bases, the J end by 1 base, with 8 bases between. CDR3 DNA sequence: TGTGCCAGCAGTACTCAGAGGAACACTGAAGCTTTCTTT. It yields the protein CASSTQRNTEAFF.

The table lists this clone with a few counts. The gene calls are TRBV7-9 and TRBJ1-1; D unresolved. The length of the CDR3 is 12 residues. CDR1 and CDR2 (germline): SEHNR, FQNEAQ (reference sequence). With 8 bases removed from V and 3 bases from J, the gap between germline ends came to 10 bases. The CDR3 DNA reads as TGTGCCAGCTACCGTGGGGACACTGAAGCTTTCTTT. This gives the protein CASYRGDTEAFF.

This chain uses TRBV11-2 with TRBJ2-5, with D tentatively TRBD2 (6 bases). Between the trimmed V and J ends, which lost 8 bases and 0 bases, there was a span of 16 bases. CDR1 and CDR2 (germline): SGHAT, FQNNGV. The CDR3 totals 15 residues. As DNA, the CDR3 is TGTGCCAGCCAAGTAGGCGGGGTGAACCAAGAGACCCAGTACTTC. Encoded protein: CASQVGGVNQETQYF.

The J gene is TRBJ1-4, the V gene TRBV7-2, with 7 bases lining up with TRBD1. CDR3 size: 15 residues. Trimming at V came to 5 bases and at J to 7 bases, leaving 10 bases not matched to a gene. Germline CDR1 SGHTA, CDR2 FQGNSA. The CDR3 protein is CASSMHQGGREKLFF. The DNA for the CDR3 is TGTGCCAGCAGCATGCACCAGGGGGGTCGTGAAAAACTGTTTTTT.

Here the CDR3 reads CATSRDQPGIGNTIYF. Written as DNA, the CDR3 is TGTGCCACCAGCAGAGATCAGCCAGGGATAGGAAACACCATATATTTT. V is TRBV15 and J is TRBJ1-3; tentative D call: TRBD1 (5 bases). With 0 bases removed from V and 4 bases from J, the gap between germline ends came to 13 bases. The CDR3 totals 16 residues. The V gene's germline CDR1 is LNHNV and CDR2 YYDKDF (reference sequence).

The rearrangement uses TRBV28 and TRBJ1-1, with 8 bases that match TRBD1. Trimming took 10 bases from V and 4 from J; bases not matched to a gene: 5. Germline values: CDR1 MDHEN, CDR2 SYDVKM. The length of the CDR3 is 12 residues. This chain's CDR3 is CATGTGPTEAFF. CDR3 DNA sequence: TGTGCCACCGGGACAGGACCCACTGAAGCTTTCTTT.

This chain links TRBV4-3 with TRBJ1-6, with D unclear. Germline V gives CDR1 LGHNA, CDR2 YSLEER. Trimming took 8 bases from V and 9 from J, leaving 14 bases between them. The CDR3 covers 13 residues. The CDR3 DNA sequence: TGCGCCAGCTCGGCGGAAACTGGTTCACCCCTCCACTTT. It yields the protein CASSAETGSPLHF.

This clone was counted between two and nine times. The chain links TRBV5-4 to TRBJ2-5; 7 nucleotides match TRBD2. This CDR3 spans 15 amino acids. Trimming removed 3 bases from V and 1 base from J; junction bases left unmatched: 6. Germline V CDR1 and CDR2: SGHNT, YYREEE (reference sequence). DNA of the CDR3: TGTGCCAGCAGCTACTCGTGGGGGGGCCAAGAGACCCAGTACTTC. Translating it yields CASSYSWGGQETQYF.

This clone was counted between two and nine times. The chain is built from TRBV7-2 and TRBJ1-5; D gene ambiguous. Germline V gives CDR1 SGHTA, CDR2 FQGNSA. The CDR3 covers 14 residues. Between the trimmed V and J ends, which lost 1 base and 7 bases, there was a span of 11 bases. The CDR3 DNA reads as TGTGCCAGCAGCTTAGTACCGGGAGGACAGCCCCAGCATTTT. Translation: CASSLVPGGQPQHF.

This rearrangement joins TRBV19 to TRBJ1-5; D is undetermined. The V and J ends lost 3 bases and 2 bases respectively, with 11 bases between them. This CDR3 spans 15 amino acids. The germline V gene has CDR1 LNHDA and CDR2 SQIVND (reference sequence). The CDR3 spells CASSILSSGNQPQHF. The CDR3 nucleotides are TGTGCCAGTAGTATCTTAAGTTCGGGCAATCAGCCCCAGCATTTT.

The chain is built from TRBV9 and TRBJ1-2; TRBD1 aligns across 10 bases. This CDR3 has 19 amino acids. Germline V gene lookup returns CDR1 SGDLS and CDR2 YYNGEE. After removal of 1 base from V and 7 bases from J, the junction contained 19 bases not matched to a gene. The CDR3 region has the DNA TGTGCCAGCAGCGTACCCTCGACAGGGGGCCAGGGGAGGGTCGGTGGCTACACCTTC. Protein product: CASSVPSTGGQGRVGGYTF.

The V call is TRBV9, the J call TRBJ2-5; D unclear. The CDR3 extends over 14 amino acids. Trimming stripped 0 bases from V and 5 bases from J, with 11 bases between. Germline V gene sequence: CDR1 SGDLS, CDR2 YYNGEE. In DNA, the CDR3 is TGTGCCAGCAGCGTAGATCCTCTCGCGGAGACCCAGTACTTC. Its translation: CASSVDPLAETQYF. Together with reference TRBV9 and TRBJ2-5, the CDR3 gives the full variable domain: DSGVTQTPKHLITATGQRVTLRCSPRSGDLSVYWYQQSLDQGLQFLIQYYNGEERAKGNILERFSAQQFPDLHSELNLSSLELGDSALYFCASSVDPLAETQYFGPGTRLLVL.

This CDR3 is CASSVMGTDTQYF. CDR3 nucleotide sequence: TGTGCCAGCAGCGTAATGGGAACAGATACGCAGTATTTT. The chain links TRBV9 to TRBJ2-3; D unclear. In germline, CDR1 is SGDLS, CDR2 YYNGEE. The germline V and J ends were trimmed by 1 base and 3 bases, with 6 bases remaining between them. This CDR3 comprises 13 residues.

The V gene is TRBV30, the J gene TRBJ1-2; TRBD1 is a possible D gene (6 bases). The CDR3 contains 17 residues. Germline CDR1 is GTSNPN and CDR2 is SVGIG (reference sequence). V was pared by 4 bases and J by 7 bases, with 28 bases between. The CDR3 DNA reads TGTGCCTGGACCGGGAAGGACAGCCTCCCCGCGGTTCGTGGCTACACCTTC. It is translated as CAWTGKDSLPAVRGYTF.

A note on this clone: Sequence at one end of the junction differs from germline and may be a read error. This chain joins TRBV7-7 and TRBJ2-2; D unresolved. Germline CDR1 reads SSHAT; CDR2 reads FNYEAQ (reference sequence). The CDR3 is 15 residues long. CDR3 nucleotides: TGTGCTAGCAGCTTTTCCGGGCCTCATGGCGGGGAGCTGTTTTTT. Its protein is CASSFSGPHGGELFF.

This sequence joins TRBV5-6 and TRBJ1-2; D may be TRBD1 (5 bases). Trimming left V 0 bases short and J 4 bases short, with 19 bases between. The CDR3 covers 17 residues. Germline loops: CDR1 SGHDT, CDR2 YYEEEE. The CDR3 region has the DNA TGTGCCAGCAGCTTGGCAGTGGGGCAGGAGTCCCGCTATGGCTACACCTTC. Its protein product is CASSLAVGQESRYGYTF.

This clone showed up just a few times. This chain links TRBV11-2 with TRBJ2-7, with 11 bases identical to TRBD2. In germline, CDR1 is SGHAT, CDR2 FQNNGV. The CDR3 is made up of 14 amino acids. J was trimmed by 6 bases and V by 5 bases; bases with no gene match: 6. The CDR3 DNA reads TGTGCCAGCAGCCAACTAGCGGGAGTAGGCGAGCAGTACTTC. This encodes CASSQLAGVGEQYF.

This clone was detected only once. V usage is TRBV18 and J usage is TRBJ1-2; a weak D match, TRBD1 (5 bases). The CDR3 is 14 residues long. Germline loops: CDR1 KGHSH, CDR2 LQKENI. With 3 bases removed from V and 4 bases from J, the gap between germline ends came to 12 bases. The CDR3 loop reads CASSPGQGGYGYTF. The CDR3 nucleotides are TGTGCCAGCTCACCGGGCCAGGGAGGCTATGGCTACACCTTC. Full variable domain (outside the CDR3, taken from reference TRBV18 and TRBJ1-2): NAGVMQNPRHLVRRRGQEARLRCSPMKGHSHVYWYRQLPEEGLKFMVYLQKENIIDESGMPKERFSAEFPKEGPSILRIQQVVRGDSAAYFCASSPGQGGYGYTFGSGTRLTVV.

V is TRBV6-4 and J is TRBJ2-2; the match to TRBD1 covers 8 bases. V was clipped by 9 bases and J by 3 bases; unmatched bases: 6. CDR1 and CDR2 from the germline V gene are MRHNA and SNTAGT. This CDR3 is 14 amino acids long. The CDR3 loop is CARLDRADTGELFF. CDR3 bases: TGTGCCAGATTGGACAGGGCTGACACCGGGGAGCTGTTTTTT.

This sequence joins TRBV6-6 and TRBJ2-7, with TRBD1 matching over 10 bases. The CDR3 consists of 14 residues. Germline V gives CDR1 MNHNY, CDR2 SVGAGI (reference sequence). The V segment lost 1 base and the J segment 6 bases; nucleotides outside the gene matches: 3. The CDR3 DNA sequence: TGTGCCAGCAGTTACTATGGACAGGGGGGCGAGCAGTACTTC. Amino acid sequence: CASSYYGQGGEQYF.